Shown below are 26 T cell receptor beta chains from a single sample sequenced in a study of CD8 T cells in ankylosing spondylitis. TCRdb itself ran the 5' RACE reads through MiXCR, one entry per CDR3 protein. The sample consists of 190,000 or so distinct CDR3 sequences, 13% of them appearing once. Sequencing was done on a sample of blood, either unsorted or a sorted T cell fraction (not recorded which). The receptors were gathered from a male donor with ankylosing spondylitis or in good health (not recorded which).

The V call is TRBV6-5, the J call TRBJ2-3; TRBD2 matches 7 bases. Germline assignment: CDR1 MNHEY and CDR2 SVGAGI. With 3 bases clipped from V and 2 bases from J, the junction kept 5 bases outside the gene matches. The CDR3 extends over 15 amino acids. The chain's CDR3 is CASSYRGELTDTQYF. CDR3 nucleotide sequence: TGTGCCAGCAGTTATCGGGGGGAACTCACAGATACGCAGTATTTT.

There are a few counts of this clonotype. The gene calls are TRBV20-1 and TRBJ1-2; D uncertain. The V gene's germline CDR1 is DFQATT and CDR2 SNEGSKA (reference sequence). V gave up 1 base and J gave up 0 bases, with 12 bases separating them. The CDR3 covers 15 residues. The CDR3 DNA is TGCAGTGCTAGAGGGGGTGCAACCTCTAACTATGGCTACACCTTC. Its protein product is CSARGGATSNYGYTF.

The chain recombines TRBV5-1 with TRBJ1-2, with TRBD1 matching over 7 bases. The CDR3 consists of 13 residues. J gave up 4 bases and V 6 bases, and 6 bases lay outside the gene matches. Germline V lookup: CDR1 SGHRS, CDR2 YFSETQ. In nucleotides, the CDR3 is TGCGCCAGCAAGGGGGCAGGGACCTATGGCTACACCTTC. It specifies CASKGAGTYGYTF.

This clonotype was recorded a few times. The chain links TRBV4-1 to TRBJ2-1, with 7 bases matching TRBD2. This CDR3 spans 16 amino acids. V was clipped by 1 base and J by 2 bases; unmatched bases: 5. CDR1 is MGHRA and CDR2 is YSYEKL in the germline V gene. DNA for the CDR3: TGCGCCAGCAGCCAAGGGACGGGAGGTACCTACAATGAGCAGTTCTTC. It codes for CASSQGTGGTYNEQFF.

This clonotype has only a few counts. CDR3 DNA: TGTGCCAGCAGTTTATTATTGGTTTCTAGCGGGCGTACCACAGATACGCAGTATTTT. Translation: CASSLLLVSSGRTTDTQYF. The chain links TRBV27 to TRBJ2-3, with 8 bases lining up with TRBD2. The length of the CDR3 is 19 residues. V lost 1 base, J lost 2 bases, and 14 bases stayed unmatched. The germline gives CDR1 MNHEY, CDR2 SMNVEV (reference sequence).

The chain has TRBV15 and TRBJ2-2; TRBD2 is a possible D gene (6 bases). This CDR3 contains 17 residues. Trimming took 0 bases from V and 2 from J, leaving 13 bases between them. The germline V gene has CDR1 LNHNV and CDR2 YYDKDF (reference sequence). In DNA form, the CDR3 reads TGTGCCACCAGCAGAGATCTGGCGGGAACAAACACCGGGGAGCTGTTTTTT. Its protein is CATSRDLAGTNTGELFF. Filled out from reference TRBV15 and TRBJ2-2, the complete variable domain reads DAMVIQNPRYQVTQFGKPVTLSCSQTLNHNVMYWYQQKSSQAPKLLFHYYDKDFNNEADTPDNFQSRRPNTSFCFLDIRSPGLGDTAMYLCATSRDLAGTNTGELFFGEGSRLTVL.

The chain uses TRBV28 and TRBJ2-7; 11 bases are shared with TRBD1. Germline CDR1 reads MDHEN; CDR2 reads SYDVKM. V dropped 10 bases and J dropped 5; count of bases not matched to a gene: 4. The CDR3 spans 12 residues. The CDR3 nucleotides read TGTGCCACCAAGGACAGGGGGCACGAGCAGTACTTC. Amino acid sequence: CATKDRGHEQYF.

The gene calls are TRBV2 and TRBJ2-7, with D possibly TRBD1 on 6 matching bases. Germline lookup yields CDR1 SNHLY and CDR2 FYNNEI. The CDR3 loop spans 17 amino acids. V gave up 0 bases and J gave up 3 bases, with 18 bases separating them. The CDR3, as DNA: TGTGCCAGCAGTGAAGCGCTTTTGTGGACAGAAGACTACGAGCAGTACTTC. It is translated as CASSEALLWTEDYEQYF.

This chain connects TRBV18 to TRBJ2-3, with 7 positions matching TRBD2. Germline CDR1 KGHSH, CDR2 LQKENI. The V segment lost 5 bases and the J segment 1 base; nucleotides outside the gene matches: 3. This CDR3 has 14 amino acids. The CDR3 region has the DNA TGTGCCAGCTCAGACCTAGCGGGCACAGATACGCAGTATTTT. Encoded protein: CASSDLAGTDTQYF. The complete variable domain, with remaining parts taken from reference TRBV18 and TRBJ2-3, reads NAGVMQNPRHLVRRRGQEARLRCSPMKGHSHVYWYRQLPEEGLKFMVYLQKENIIDESGMPKERFSAEFPKEGPSILRIQQVVRGDSAAYFCASSDLAGTDTQYFGPGTRLTVL.

This clonotype was seen ten or more times. V usage is TRBV29-1 and J usage is TRBJ2-2; no firm D call. There are 14 residues in the CDR3. Trimming left V 3 bases short and J 3 bases short, with 11 bases between. Looked up from germline, CDR1 is SQVTM and CDR2 is ANQGSEA. This chain's CDR3 is CSVENPEDTGELFF. The CDR3 nucleotides are TGCAGCGTTGAGAATCCCGAGGACACCGGGGAGCTGTTTTTT.

The sample holds many counts of this clonotype. The V and J genes are TRBV3-1 and TRBJ2-1; TRBD2 might be the D (5 bases). This CDR3 has 12 residues. V dropped 1 base and J dropped 7 bases, with 5 bases sitting between them. Germline V gene sequence: CDR1 LGHDT, CDR2 YNNKEL (reference sequence). The CDR3 DNA follows: TGTGCCAGCAGCCAAGTAGCGAATGAGCAGTTCTTC. Amino acid sequence: CASSQVANEQFF.

The count of this clonotype is one. A read error may explain this, as a much larger clone is one base away. This rearrangement joins TRBV27 to TRBJ1-5; 7 nucleotides agree with TRBD1. The CDR3 has 14 residues. Germline V gene lookup returns CDR1 MNHEY and CDR2 SMNVEV (reference sequence). V lost 7 bases to trimming and J lost 3 bases; unmatched junction nucleotides: 6. The CDR3 protein is CASNLQGINQPQHF. The CDR3 DNA is TGTGCCAGCAACTTACAGGGGATCAATCAGCCCCAGCATTTT.

This clonotype came up a few times. This chain uses TRBV20-1 with TRBJ2-1; TRBD2 matches 10 bases. V dropped 5 bases and J dropped 10; count of bases not matched to a gene: 2. This CDR3 spans 11 amino acids. The V gene's germline CDR1 is DFQATT and CDR2 SNEGSKA (reference sequence). The CDR3 DNA reads as TGCAGTGCTCAGCGGGAGGGGGAGCAGTTCTTC. Amino acids: CSAQREGEQFF.

This chain connects TRBV4-1 to TRBJ2-7, with TRBD2 as a possible D gene (5 bases). The CDR3 spans 14 residues. Germline assignment: CDR1 MGHRA and CDR2 YSYEKL. Here the CDR3 reads CVDSQEPGSYEQYF. For the CDR3, the DNA is TGCGTTGATAGCCAAGAGCCGGGGTCATACGAGCAGTACTTC.

The V and J genes are TRBV27 and TRBJ1-2; 9 bases agree with TRBD1. Germline V lookup: CDR1 MNHEY, CDR2 SMNVEV (reference sequence). CDR3 length equals 17 residues. The ends lost 0 bases at V and 8 bases at J; junction bases unmatched: 13. The CDR3, as DNA: TGTGCCAGCAGTTTATCGTACCAGGGGACGGGACAGGGAGGCTACACCTTC. Translating gives CASSLSYQGTGQGGYTF.

The CDR3 region is CASSPQSRIAGLQETQYF. In DNA, the CDR3 is TGTGCCAGCAGCCCTCAATCAAGAATAGCGGGCCTCCAAGAGACCCAGTACTTC. This rearrangement joins TRBV3-1 to TRBJ2-5; 7 nucleotides align to TRBD2. Germline CDR1 and CDR2: LGHDT and YNNKEL (reference sequence). This CDR3 contains 18 residues. Trimming at V came to 4 bases and at J to 1 base, leaving 15 bases not matched to a gene.

The V gene is TRBV7-9, the J gene TRBJ2-5; D uncertain. The CDR3 is 13 amino acids. In germline, CDR1 is SEHNR, CDR2 FQNEAQ (reference sequence). V dropped 10 bases and J dropped 5 bases, with 17 bases sitting between them. Here the CDR3 reads CATTSYLGETQYF. CDR3 DNA sequence: TGTGCCACTACGTCCTACCTGGGGGAGACCCAGTACTTC. The whole variable domain, filled in from reference TRBV7-9 and TRBJ2-5, reads DTGVSQNPRHKITKRGQNVTFRCDPISEHNRLYWYRQTLGQGPEFLTYFQNEAQLEKSRLLSDRFSAERPKGSFSTLEIQRTEQGDSAMYLCATTSYLGETQYFGPGTRLLVL.

The table lists this clonotype with a few counts. The chain recombines TRBV5-1 with TRBJ2-3; D is possibly TRBD1 (5 bases). Germline CDR1 and CDR2: SGHRS and YFSETQ. Trimming pared 0 bases from V and 0 bases from J, leaving 14 bases between. The CDR3 extends over 17 amino acids. The CDR3 protein is CASSLEGAISSTDTQYF. DNA for the CDR3: TGCGCCAGCAGCTTGGAAGGGGCTATATCTAGCACAGATACGCAGTATTTT.

In its sample, this clonotype was seen a few times. The V and J genes are TRBV12-3 or TRBV12-4 and TRBJ1-1; D possibly corresponds to TRBD1 (5 bases). The CDR3 has 12 residues. V was cut by 3 bases and J by 6 bases, with 8 bases left in between. The CDR3 reads CASSLGHPEAFF. As DNA, the CDR3 is TGTGCCAGCAGTTTGGGGCACCCTGAAGCTTTCTTT.

The rearrangement joins TRBV7-6 to TRBJ2-2; no definite D call. CDR1 and CDR2 from the germline V gene are SGHVS and FNYEAQ. The germline V and J ends were trimmed by 6 bases and 0 bases, with 11 bases remaining between them. The CDR3 runs to 15 residues. This CDR3 is CASSDRAANTGELFF. The DNA of the CDR3 is TGTGCCAGCAGTGACCGCGCCGCGAACACCGGGGAGCTGTTTTTT.

This clonotype was seen more than once but under ten times. V is TRBV4-1 and J is TRBJ1-5; possible D gene TRBD1, 5 bases. Germline assignment: CDR1 MGHRA and CDR2 YSYEKL. The CDR3 sequence is 16 residues long. Trimming took 0 bases from V and 3 from J, leaving 12 bases between them. In nucleotides, the CDR3 is TGCGCCAGCAGCCAAGATGGACGGGGCTACAATCAGCCCCAGCATTTT. This encodes CASSQDGRGYNQPQHF.

In this sample, this clonotype turned up many times. The rearrangement links TRBV20-1 to TRBJ2-4; TRBD1 agrees at 9 bases. V shed 0 bases, J shed 9 bases, and the junction held 9 bases outside the gene matches. Germline CDR1 reads DFQATT; CDR2 reads SNEGSKA (reference sequence). The CDR3 consists of 15 residues. DNA for the CDR3: TGCAGTGCTAGAGAATGGGGACAGGGAGGAACCATTCAGTACTTC. This translates into CSAREWGQGGTIQYF.

There are a few counts of this clonotype. The CDR3 bases are TGTGCCAGTTGGACGGGGGACCGCACAGATACGCAGTATTTT. Protein: CASWTGDRTDTQYF. This chain joins TRBV12-3 or TRBV12-4 and TRBJ2-3; a possible D gene is TRBD2 (6 bases). The CDR3 extends over 14 amino acids. V lost 9 bases and J lost 1, with 14 bases in between.

This chain connects TRBV12-3 or TRBV12-4 to TRBJ2-3; 9 nucleotides line up with TRBD2. The junction had 8 bases not matched to a gene; V was cut back by 2 bases and J by 5 bases. The CDR3 is 16 amino acids. The CDR3 protein is CASSLWVAGVLDTQYF. The CDR3 DNA follows: TGTGCCAGCAGTTTATGGGTAGCGGGGGTCCTAGATACGCAGTATTTT.

The rearrangement joins TRBV30 to TRBJ1-4; the D is unclear. This CDR3 has 12 residues. Germline loops: CDR1 GTSNPN, CDR2 SVGIG (reference sequence). V dropped 6 bases and J dropped 6 bases, with 11 bases sitting between them. CDR3 region: CACHPGDEKLFF. CDR3 DNA: TGTGCCTGTCATCCCGGGGATGAAAAACTGTTTTTT.

This chain's CDR3 is CASSPRRQGNYEQYF. DNA of the CDR3: TGTGCCAGCAGCCCTAGGCGGCAGGGGAATTACGAGCAGTACTTC. This chain links TRBV12-3 or TRBV12-4 with TRBJ2-7, with D possibly matching TRBD1 (6 bases). Trimming stripped 6 bases from V and 4 bases from J, with 19 bases between. The CDR3 covers 15 residues.